The entry below gives a single TCR beta chain sequence along with its context. Its antigen is not identified. V trimming: 2 bases; J trimming: 7 bases; junction bases outside the gene matches: 11. CDR1 is MNHEY, CDR2 SMNVEV, per germline (reference sequence). The CDR3 loop spans 15 amino acids. The material for each subset, its genomic DNA, was split evenly across several immunoSEQ plates. Assay used: immunoSEQ multiplex PCR; TCRdb lists only in-frame clones, some missing. The table records approximately 1.5 million clones, 95% to 99% of them present only once. It was into CD45RA+ naive and CD45RA-negative memory subsets that the CD4+ cells were split. The data originate from a study of shared clonotypes between healthy human individuals. Overall study context: Each donor had three CD4 naive, three CD4 memory, two CD8 naive and one CD8 memory plate. General study points: What naive subsets generally showed was a larger estimated richness than memory subsets showed.

The chain combines TRBV27 with TRBJ2-7, with TRBD1 matching 7 bases. This TCR was recovered from a man under 40 in good health. The sample comprised naive CD4+ T cells sorted from blood. Subset described: CD45RA+ positively selected. The CDR3, as DNA: TGTGCCAGCAGTTTACATGGGACAGCGCCGGGAGAGCAGTACTTC. It codes for CASSLHGTAPGEQYF.